Below, 16 T cell receptor beta chains from the same sample are listed, as sequenced in a study of Japanese encephalitis immunity and Zika vaccine responses. TCRdb redid the calling of the 5' RACE reads with MiXCR, one entry per CDR3 protein. This sample has around 140 distinct CDR3 sequences, with about 0.7% found just once. Peptide pools at roughly 1 ug/mL each stimulated CFSE-labeled PBMCs over an approximately 6-day culture. The sort collected unfixed, live, CD56-CD19-CD16-CD3+CD4+ CFSE-low proliferating CD4 T cells. This sample comprised antigen-activated CD4+ T cells from blood, cultured, obtained during a Zika inactivated vaccine study. The receptors stem from an adult woman who received an inactivated Zika virus vaccine.

This clonotype turned up a few times. The chain joins TRBV2 to TRBJ2-1; TRBD1 matches 9 bases. CDR3 length: 17 residues. Germline CDR1 is SNHLY and CDR2 is FYNNEI. V lost 0 bases to trimming and J lost 3 bases; unmatched junction nucleotides: 6. CDR3 protein: CASSEAYPGQGYNEQFF. The CDR3 region has the DNA TGTGCCAGCAGTGAAGCGTATCCGGGACAGGGCTACAATGAGCAGTTCTTC.

By sample share, this clonotype is medium-sized. The rearrangement links TRBV20-1 to TRBJ1-5; D call uncertain. Germline values: CDR1 DFQATT, CDR2 SNEGSKA (reference sequence). This CDR3 has 15 amino acids. The V and J ends lost 0 bases and 3 bases respectively, with 12 bases between them. The CDR3 loop is CSARDTLSNNQPQHF. The CDR3 bases are TGCAGTGCTAGAGATACGTTGTCGAACAATCAGCCCCAGCATTTT.

This clonotype is medium-sized in the sample. The limits of the CDR3 on the DNA are not certain, so only TCRdb's listed CDR3 is given. CDR3 residues: CASSLRGVGFGNGAGANVLTF. V usage is TRBV12-3 or TRBV12-4 and J usage is TRBJ2-6; TRBD1 is taken as the D call from the table, unchecked against the DNA. The CDR3 sequence runs 21 residues, both termini included.

Judged by abundance, this clonotype is large. CDR3 DNA sequence: TGTGCCAGCAGCTTAGGTAGCTCCTATAATTCACCCCTCCACTTT. Its protein product is CASSLGSSYNSPLHF. The rearrangement links TRBV7-2 to TRBJ1-6, with no clear D. Trimming cost V 1 base and J 0 bases, with 4 bases left between them. Germline V gene lookup returns CDR1 SGHTA and CDR2 FQGNSA. The CDR3 contains 15 residues.

This clonotype is judged medium-sized. The V call is TRBV6-2 or TRBV6-3, the J call TRBJ2-3; D may be TRBD2 (5 bases). This CDR3 spans 14 amino acids. The V end was cut by 2 bases, the J end by 6 bases, with 12 bases between. Germline V lookup: CDR1 MNHEY, CDR2 SVGEGT. CDR3 residues: CASSYNLASDTQYF. CDR3 bases: TGTGCCAGCAGTTACAATCTAGCCTCCGATACGCAGTATTTT.

This clonotype is deemed hyperexpanded. The rearrangement uses TRBV29-1 and TRBJ1-1; D unclear. The V and J ends lost 7 bases and 4 bases respectively, with 10 bases between them. The germline V gene encodes CDR1 SQVTM and CDR2 ANQGSEA. The CDR3 sequence is 11 residues long. CDR3 coding DNA: TGCAGCGGGGCGATAGCCACTGAAGCTTTCTTT. The encoded protein is CSGAIATEAFF.

This clonotype qualifies as large (0.1 to 1%). The V call is TRBV18, the J call TRBJ1-2, with TRBD1 matching over 7 bases. The CDR3 length is 15 residues. The J segment lost 6 bases and the V segment lost 3 bases, leaving 10 bases of the junction unmatched. The germline CDR1 and CDR2 sequences are KGHSH and LQKENI. The CDR3 DNA is TGTGCCAGCTCACCCCAGACAGGGATGCTCGATGGCTACACCTTC. As protein: CASSPQTGMLDGYTF.

This clonotype is classed as hyperexpanded. The gene calls are TRBV7-2 and TRBJ1-1, with D unclear. Germline CDR1 is SGHTA and CDR2 is FQGNSA. V was pared by 1 base and J by 0 bases, with 9 bases between. The CDR3 consists of 15 residues. The CDR3 is CASSLEAAMNTEAFF. In nucleotides, the CDR3 is TGTGCCAGCAGCTTAGAGGCGGCGATGAACACTGAAGCTTTCTTT.

Judged by abundance, this clonotype is large. The genes are TRBV12-3 or TRBV12-4 and TRBJ1-3; TRBD1 aligns across 9 bases. Trimming at V came to 6 bases and at J to 8 bases, leaving 5 bases not matched to a gene. The CDR3 runs 13 residues. The CDR3 protein is CASSRQGVDTIYF. The CDR3 nucleotides are TGTGCCAGCAGCCGACAGGGGGTCGACACCATATATTTT.

Relative to its sample, this clonotype is large. The gene calls are TRBV29-1 and TRBJ2-3; no clear D gene. Germline CDR1 SQVTM, CDR2 ANQGSEA. The CDR3 sequence is 13 residues long. The CDR3 sequence: CSLLAGGTDTQYF. The CDR3 DNA follows: TGCAGTCTATTGGCAGGAGGCACAGATACGCAGTATTTT.

This clonotype is categorized as large. The V gene is TRBV25-1, the J gene TRBJ1-1; D is unclear. Looked up from germline, CDR1 is MGHDK and CDR2 is SYGVNS. This CDR3 has 13 residues. The germline V and J ends were trimmed by 1 base and 5 bases, with 8 bases remaining between them. CDR3 protein: CASSESLETEAFF. The CDR3 coding sequence is TGTGCCAGCAGTGAATCCTTGGAAACTGAAGCTTTCTTT.

By share, this clonotype counts as large. The chain recombines TRBV4-3 with TRBJ1-1, with D tentatively TRBD1 (6 bases). This CDR3 region has 15 residues. The germline V gene has CDR1 LGHNA and CDR2 YSLEER. V was clipped by 5 bases and J by 3 bases, with 16 bases between them. The CDR3 DNA sequence: TGCGCCAGCAGCATAGAGACAGGCGGTGACACTGAAGCTTTCTTT. It encodes CASSIETGGDTEAFF.

By frequency in the sample, this clonotype is medium-sized. This sequence joins TRBV6-1 and TRBJ2-7, with D possibly matching TRBD1 (5 bases). Trimming shortened V by 6 bases and J by 3 bases, and 15 bases separated the two germline ends. CDR1 and CDR2 (germline): MNHNS, SASEGT. The CDR3 totals 14 residues. CDR3: CASSLGQGNYEQYF. The CDR3 DNA sequence: TGTGCCAGCAGCCTCGGGCAGGGTAACTACGAGCAGTACTTC.

This clonotype turned up a few times. The J gene is TRBJ2-3, the V gene TRBV19; D is unresolved. CDR1 LNHDA and CDR2 SQIVND come from the germline V gene (reference sequence). The CDR3 covers 15 residues. Trimming pared 1 base from V and 2 bases from J, leaving 10 bases between. The CDR3 DNA reads as TGTGCCAGTAGTATAGGGGGTTCGTACACAGATACGCAGTATTTT. Translation gives CASSIGGSYTDTQYF.

This clonotype is deemed hyperexpanded. The chain employs TRBV28 and TRBJ1-2, with TRBD1 as a possible D gene (6 bases). Germline V gene sequence: CDR1 MDHEN, CDR2 SYDVKM. This CDR3 has 13 residues. The V end was cut by 3 bases, the J end by 8 bases, with 13 bases between. CDR3: CASSFLGTKGYTF. The DNA of the CDR3 is TGTGCCAGCAGTTTCCTAGGGACAAAGGGCTACACCTTC.

This clonotype is deemed medium-sized. The chain couples TRBV18 to TRBJ1-2, with a weak D call TRBD1 (5 bases). CDR1 and CDR2 from the germline V gene are KGHSH and LQKENI. This CDR3 is 14 amino acids long. Trimming took off 6 bases at V and 0 bases at J, with 11 bases between the two ends. CDR3 nucleotides: TGTGCCAGCTCGCCTATGGGGGCTAACTATGGCTACACCTTC. Amino acid sequence: CASSPMGANYGYTF.